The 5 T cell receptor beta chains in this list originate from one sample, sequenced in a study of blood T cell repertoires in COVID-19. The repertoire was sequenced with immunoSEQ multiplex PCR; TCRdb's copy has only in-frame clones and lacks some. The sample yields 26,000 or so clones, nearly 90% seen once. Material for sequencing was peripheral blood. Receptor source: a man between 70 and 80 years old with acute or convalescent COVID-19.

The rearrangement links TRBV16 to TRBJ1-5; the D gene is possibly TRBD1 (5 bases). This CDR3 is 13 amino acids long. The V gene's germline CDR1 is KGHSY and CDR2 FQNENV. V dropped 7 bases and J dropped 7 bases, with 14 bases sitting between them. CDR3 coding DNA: TGTGCCAGCACTGACAGAGCATCACAGCCCCAGCATTTT. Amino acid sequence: CASTDRASQPQHF.

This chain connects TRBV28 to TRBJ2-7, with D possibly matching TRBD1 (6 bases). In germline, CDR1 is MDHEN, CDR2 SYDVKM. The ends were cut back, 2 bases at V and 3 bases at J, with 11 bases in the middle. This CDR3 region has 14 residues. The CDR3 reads CASSLPGHGYEQYF. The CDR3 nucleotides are TGTGCCAGCAGTTTACCGGGACACGGCTACGAGCAGTACTTC. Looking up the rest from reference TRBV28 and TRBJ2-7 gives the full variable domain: DVKVTQSSRYLVKRTGEKVFLECVQDMDHENMFWYRQDPGLGLRLIYFSYDVKMKEKGDIPEGYSVSREKKERFSLILESASTNQTSMYLCASSLPGHGYEQYFGPGTRLTVT.

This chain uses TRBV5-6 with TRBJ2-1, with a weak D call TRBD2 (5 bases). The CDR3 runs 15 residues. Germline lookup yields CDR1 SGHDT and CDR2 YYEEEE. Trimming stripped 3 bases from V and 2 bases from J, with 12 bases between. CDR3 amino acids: CASSSTMGAYNEQFF. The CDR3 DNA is TGTGCCAGCAGCTCAACCATGGGAGCCTACAATGAGCAGTTCTTC.

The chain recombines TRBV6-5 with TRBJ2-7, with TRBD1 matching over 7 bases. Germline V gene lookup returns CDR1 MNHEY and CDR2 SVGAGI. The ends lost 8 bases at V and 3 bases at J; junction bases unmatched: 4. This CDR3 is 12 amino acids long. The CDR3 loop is CASRQGFYEQYF. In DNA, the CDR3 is TGTGCCAGCCGACAGGGTTTCTACGAGCAGTACTTC.

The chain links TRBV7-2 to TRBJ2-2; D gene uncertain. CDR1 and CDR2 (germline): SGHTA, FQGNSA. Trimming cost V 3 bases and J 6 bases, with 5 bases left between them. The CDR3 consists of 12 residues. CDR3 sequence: CASSFPAGELFF. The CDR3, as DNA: TGTGCCAGCAGCTTCCCCGCCGGGGAGCTGTTTTTT.